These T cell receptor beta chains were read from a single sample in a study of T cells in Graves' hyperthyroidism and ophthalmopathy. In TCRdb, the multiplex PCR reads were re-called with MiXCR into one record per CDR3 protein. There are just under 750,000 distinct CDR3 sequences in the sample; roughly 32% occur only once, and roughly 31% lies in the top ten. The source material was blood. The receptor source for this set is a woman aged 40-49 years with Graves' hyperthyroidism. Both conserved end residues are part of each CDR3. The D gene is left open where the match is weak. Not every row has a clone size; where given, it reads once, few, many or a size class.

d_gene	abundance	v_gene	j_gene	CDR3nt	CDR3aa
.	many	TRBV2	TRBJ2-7	TGTGCCAGCAAATTAGAGGGCAACACCTACGAGCAGTACTTC	CASKLEGNTYEQYF
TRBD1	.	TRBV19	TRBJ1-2	TGTGCCAGTAGTTTCGGACAGGGGGAGACCTTC	CASSFGQGETF
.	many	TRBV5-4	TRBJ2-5	TGTGCCAGCAGCTCCCCCACCAGGGCTCAAGAGACCCAGTACTTC	CASSSPTRAQETQYF
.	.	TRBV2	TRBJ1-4	TGTGCCAGCACCAGTCTCTTAACTAATGAAAAACTGTTTTTT	CASTSLLTNEKLFF
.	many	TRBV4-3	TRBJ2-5	TGCGCCAGCAGCCAAGGGAATAGTCAAGAGACCCAGTACTTC	CASSQGNSQETQYF
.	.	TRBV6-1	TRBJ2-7	TGTGCCAGCTCACCACCGGCCAGGGGAGTCTACGAGCAGTGCTTC	CASSPPARGVYEQCF
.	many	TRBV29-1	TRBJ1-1	TGCAGCGTTTCTCGGGGAGGGGGATTAGGAACTGAAGCTTTCTTT	CSVSRGGGLGTEAFF
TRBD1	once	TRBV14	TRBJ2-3	TGTGCCAGCAGCCTCTTCCGGACAGGGGTCACAGATACGCAGTATTTT	CASSLFRTGVTDTQYF
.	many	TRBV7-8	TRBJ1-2	TGCGCCAGCAGCCGGAGACCACAGGGCCACTATGGCTACACCTTC	CASSRRPQGHYGYTF
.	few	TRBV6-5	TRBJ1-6	TGTGCCTGCCGTGCCGGGACCGGATATTCACCCCTCCACTTT	CACRAGTGYSPLHF
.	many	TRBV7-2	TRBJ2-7	TGTGCCAGCAGCTTAGGCGCCTCAAGCTCCTACGAGCAGTACTTC	CASSLGASSSYEQYF
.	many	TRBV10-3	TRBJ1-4	TGTGCCATCAGTGAGTTGGTGATGGGTCCAACTAATGAAAAACTGTTTTTT	CAISELVMGPTNEKLFF
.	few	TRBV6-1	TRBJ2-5	TGTGCCAGCAGCGAGGGGGGGCGCGAGGAGACCCAGTACTTC	CASSEGGREETQYF
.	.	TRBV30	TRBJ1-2	TGTGCCTGGGATAAAAGGGACATCTCCTATGGCTACACCTTC	CAWDKRDISYGYTF
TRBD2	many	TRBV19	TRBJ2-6	TGTGCCAGTGCCGGGACTAGTTTCTCTGGGGCCAACGTCCTGACTTTC	CASAGTSFSGANVLTF
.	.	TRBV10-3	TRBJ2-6	TGTGCCATCAGTTCCAAGGACACAAGCTCTGGGGCCAACGTCCTGACTTTC	CAISSKDTSSGANVLTF
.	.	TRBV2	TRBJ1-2	.	CASRRTDTQYFGYTF
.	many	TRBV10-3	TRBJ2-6	TGTGCCATCGTGGCGGAAGCCTACTCTGGGGCCAACGTCCTGACTTTC	CAIVAEAYSGANVLTF
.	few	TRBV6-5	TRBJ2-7	TGTGCCAGCAAGAACAGATTTAACTCCTACGAGCAGTACTTC	CASKNRFNSYEQYF
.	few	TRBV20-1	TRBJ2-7	TGCAGTGCTAGAGTCCCAGCCTCCTACGAGCAGTACTTC	CSARVPASYEQYF
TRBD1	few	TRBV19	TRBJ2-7	TGTGCCAGTAGTCTGTTTACCGGGACAGGGGCCTACGAGCAGTACTTC	CASSLFTGTGAYEQYF
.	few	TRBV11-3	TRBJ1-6	TGTGCCAGCAGCTCCTCGTGGGGGAATTCACCCCTCCACTTT	CASSSSWGNSPLHF
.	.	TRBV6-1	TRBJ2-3	TGTGCCAGCAGCCGACTCTTCGGCACAGATACGCAGTATTTT	CASSRLFGTDTQYF
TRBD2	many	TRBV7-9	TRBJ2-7	TGTGCCAGCAGCTTAGGTTCGGGGGGGGCCGAGCAGTACTTC	CASSLGSGGAEQYF
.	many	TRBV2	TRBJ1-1	TGTGCCAGCATAGGGAACACTGAAGCTTTCTTT	CASIGNTEAFF
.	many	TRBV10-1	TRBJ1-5	TGCGCCAGCAGTGATGGGGATCAGCCCCAGCATTTT	CASSDGDQPQHF
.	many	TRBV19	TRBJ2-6	TGTGCCAGTAGTATGACAGCTGGGGCCAACGTCCTGACTTTC	CASSMTAGANVLTF
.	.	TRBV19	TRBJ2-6	TGTGCCACCCTTCGGAGCCAGGGTCGGTCTGAGGCCAACGTCCTGACTTTC	CATLRSQGRSEANVLTF
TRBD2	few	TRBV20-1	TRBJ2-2	TGCAGTGCTAGAAAGGGACTATCCACCGGGGAGCTGTTTTTT	CSARKGLSTGELFF
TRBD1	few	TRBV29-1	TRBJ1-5	TGCAGCGTTGGACAGGGAGAAGGCCAGCCCCAGCATTTT	CSVGQGEGQPQHF
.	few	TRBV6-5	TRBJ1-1	TGTGCCAGCAGCAACGTGCGCGGCAACACTGAAGCTTTCTTT	CASSNVRGNTEAFF
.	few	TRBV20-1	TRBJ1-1	TGCAGTGCACCCGACGGGGGAATGAACACTGAAGCTTTCTTT	CSAPDGGMNTEAFF
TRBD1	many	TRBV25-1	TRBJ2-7	TGTGCCAGCAGTGCATCCGGGACAGGAGCCTACGAGCAGTACTTC	CASSASGTGAYEQYF
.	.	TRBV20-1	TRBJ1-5	TGCAGTGCTAGTGGAGGACAGTTACAGTCCCAGCATTTT	CSASGGQLQSQHF
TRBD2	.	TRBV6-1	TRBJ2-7	TGTGCCAGCCCTCTCGTGGGGGGGGAAGCCTACGAGCAGTACTTC	CASPLVGGEAYEQYF
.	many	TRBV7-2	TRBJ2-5	TGTGCCAGCAGCTTCTCGACAGTGCAAGAGACCCAGTACTTC	CASSFSTVQETQYF
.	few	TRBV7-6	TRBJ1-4	TGTGCCAGCAGCTTAGGGCAGGGCCGGGCACTGTTTTTT	CASSLGQGRALFF
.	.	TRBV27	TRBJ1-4	TGTGCCAGCAGCCCGCTACAAGGGGAAAAACTGTTTTTT	CASSPLQGEKLFF
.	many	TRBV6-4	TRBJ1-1	TGTGCCAGCAGAACAGAAAGTATGAACACTGAAGCTTTCTTT	CASRTESMNTEAFF
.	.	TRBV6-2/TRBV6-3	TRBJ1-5	TGTGCCAGCAGTTACTCATCTTTTCGGCCCCAGCATTTT	CASSYSSFRPQHF
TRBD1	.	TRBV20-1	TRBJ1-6	TGCAGTGCTAGAACCCTAACAGGGGTTAGTAGTGATTCACCCCTCCACTTT	CSARTLTGVSSDSPLHF
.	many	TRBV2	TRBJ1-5	TGTGCCAGCAGAGAAAAGACAACAAGACAGCCCCAGCATTTT	CASREKTTRQPQHF
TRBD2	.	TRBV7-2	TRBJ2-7	TGCGCCAGCAGTCTCGAAATAGCGCGCGGGGGGTCGAGAAACGAGCAGTACTTC	CASSLEIARGGSRNEQYF
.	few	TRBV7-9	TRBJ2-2	TGTGCCAGCAGCTCCAGACAGAACACCGGGGAGCTGTTTTTT	CASSSRQNTGELFF
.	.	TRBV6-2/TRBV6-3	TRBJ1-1	TGTGCCAGCTCTGGGTATGTGGGCACTGAAGCTTTCTTT	CASSGYVGTEAFF